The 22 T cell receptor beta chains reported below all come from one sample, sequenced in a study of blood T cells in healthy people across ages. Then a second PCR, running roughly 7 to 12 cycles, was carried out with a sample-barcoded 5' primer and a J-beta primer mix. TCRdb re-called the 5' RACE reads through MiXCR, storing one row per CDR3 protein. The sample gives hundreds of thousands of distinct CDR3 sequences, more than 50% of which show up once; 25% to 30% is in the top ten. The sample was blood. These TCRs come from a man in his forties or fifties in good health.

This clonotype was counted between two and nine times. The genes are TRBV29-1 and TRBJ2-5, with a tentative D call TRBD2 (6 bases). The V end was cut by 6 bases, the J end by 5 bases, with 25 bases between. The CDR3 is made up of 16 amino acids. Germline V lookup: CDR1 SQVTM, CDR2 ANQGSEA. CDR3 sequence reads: CSVALPGLLITETQYF. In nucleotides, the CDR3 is TGCAGCGTCGCTTTACCGGGACTCTTGATAACGGAGACCCAGTACTTC.

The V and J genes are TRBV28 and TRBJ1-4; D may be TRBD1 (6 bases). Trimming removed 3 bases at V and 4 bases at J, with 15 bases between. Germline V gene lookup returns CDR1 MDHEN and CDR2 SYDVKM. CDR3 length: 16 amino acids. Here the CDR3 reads CASSFTTGQLNEKLFF. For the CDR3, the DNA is TGTGCCAGCAGTTTTACGACCGGACAGCTTAATGAAAAACTGTTTTTT.

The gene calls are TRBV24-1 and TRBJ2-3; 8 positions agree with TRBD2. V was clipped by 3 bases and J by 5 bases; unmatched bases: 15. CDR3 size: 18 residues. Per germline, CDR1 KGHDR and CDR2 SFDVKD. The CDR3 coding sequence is TGTGCCACCAGTGATCCCGACGGGGGGGCCGGATCTGGAGATACGCAGTATTTT. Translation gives CATSDPDGGAGSGDTQYF.

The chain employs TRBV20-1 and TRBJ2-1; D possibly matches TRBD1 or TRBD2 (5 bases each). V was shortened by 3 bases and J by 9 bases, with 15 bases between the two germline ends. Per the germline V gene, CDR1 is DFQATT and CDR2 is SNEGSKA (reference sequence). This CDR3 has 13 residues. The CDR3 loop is CSARGNEGSEQFF. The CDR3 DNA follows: TGCAGTGCTAGGGGGAACGAGGGGAGTGAGCAGTTCTTC.

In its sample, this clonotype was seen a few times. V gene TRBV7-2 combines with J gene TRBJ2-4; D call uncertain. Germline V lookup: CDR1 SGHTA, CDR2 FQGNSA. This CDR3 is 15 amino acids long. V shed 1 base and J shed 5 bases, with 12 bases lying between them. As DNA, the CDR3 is TGTGCCAGCAGCTTAGGCCCTAGTGCTCAAAACATTCAGTACTTC. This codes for CASSLGPSAQNIQYF. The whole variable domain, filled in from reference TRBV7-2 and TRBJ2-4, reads GAGVSQSPSNKVTEKGKDVELRCDPISGHTALYWYRQSLGQGLEFLIYFQGNSAPDKSGLPSDRFSAERTGGSVSTLTIQRTQQEDSAVYLCASSLGPSAQNIQYFGAGTRLSVL.

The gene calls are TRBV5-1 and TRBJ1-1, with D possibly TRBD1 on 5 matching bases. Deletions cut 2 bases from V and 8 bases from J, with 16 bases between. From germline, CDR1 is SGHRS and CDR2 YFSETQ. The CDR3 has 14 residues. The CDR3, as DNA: TGCGCCAGCAGCTTAATAACGTCGGGGACGGAAGCTTTCTTT. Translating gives CASSLITSGTEAFF.

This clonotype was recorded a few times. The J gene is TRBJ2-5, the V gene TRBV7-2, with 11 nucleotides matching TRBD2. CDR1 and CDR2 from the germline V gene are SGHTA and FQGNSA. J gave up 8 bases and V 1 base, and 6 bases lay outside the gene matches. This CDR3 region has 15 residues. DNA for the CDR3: TGTGCCAGCAGCTTAGGCGATAGCGGGGGGGTTACCCAGTACTTC. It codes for CASSLGDSGGVTQYF.

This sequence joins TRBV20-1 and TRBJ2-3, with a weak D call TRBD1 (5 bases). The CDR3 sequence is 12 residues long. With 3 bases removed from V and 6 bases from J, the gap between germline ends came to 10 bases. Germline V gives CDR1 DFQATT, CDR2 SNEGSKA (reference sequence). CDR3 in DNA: TGCAGTGCTAGGCCCAGGGTTGATACGCAGTATTTT. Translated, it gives CSARPRVDTQYF.

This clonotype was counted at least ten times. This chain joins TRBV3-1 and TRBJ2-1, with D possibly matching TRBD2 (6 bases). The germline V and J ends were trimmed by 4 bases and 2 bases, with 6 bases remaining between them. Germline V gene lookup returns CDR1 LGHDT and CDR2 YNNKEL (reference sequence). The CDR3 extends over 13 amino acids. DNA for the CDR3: TGTGCCAGCAGCCGGGGGGCCTACAATGAGCAGTTCTTC. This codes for CASSRGAYNEQFF.

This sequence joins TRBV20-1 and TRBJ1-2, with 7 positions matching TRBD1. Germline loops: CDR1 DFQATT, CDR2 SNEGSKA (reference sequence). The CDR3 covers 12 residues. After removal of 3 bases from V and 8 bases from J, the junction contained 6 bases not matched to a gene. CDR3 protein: CSASEGAMGYTF. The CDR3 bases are TGCAGTGCTAGTGAGGGGGCAATGGGCTACACCTTC.

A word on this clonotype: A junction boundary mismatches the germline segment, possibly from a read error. The CDR3 DNA reads as TGCAGCGTTGTCCGCCTTTGGACAGATAACACAGGTACGCAGTATTTT. It codes for CSVVRLWTDNTGTQYF. The chain recombines TRBV29-1 with TRBJ2-3, with a possible D match to TRBD1 (6 bases). The CDR3 runs 16 residues. Germline CDR1 SQVTM, CDR2 ANQGSEA.

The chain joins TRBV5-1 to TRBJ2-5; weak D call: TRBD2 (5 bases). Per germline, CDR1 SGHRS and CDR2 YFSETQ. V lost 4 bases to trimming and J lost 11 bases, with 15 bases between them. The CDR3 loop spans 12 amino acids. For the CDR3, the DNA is TGCGCCAGCAGCCCGAGGGCAGATGAGCAGTACTTC. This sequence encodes CASSPRADEQYF.

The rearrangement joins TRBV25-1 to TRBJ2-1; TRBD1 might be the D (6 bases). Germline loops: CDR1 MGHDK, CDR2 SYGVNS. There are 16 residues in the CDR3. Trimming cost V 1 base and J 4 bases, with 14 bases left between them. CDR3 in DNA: TGTGCCAGCAGTGAATTAAGAACAGGGACATACAATGAGCAGTTCTTC. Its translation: CASSELRTGTYNEQFF.

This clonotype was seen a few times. The CDR3 DNA sequence: TGCGCCAGCAGCCAAGATTGGGGTTTTGGGCACAACTATGGCTACACCTTC. Encoded protein: CASSQDWGFGHNYGYTF. The V gene is TRBV4-3, the J gene TRBJ1-2, with no clear D. V dropped 0 bases and J dropped 2 bases, with 16 bases sitting between them. Germline V gives CDR1 LGHNA, CDR2 YSLEER. CDR3 length: 17 amino acids.

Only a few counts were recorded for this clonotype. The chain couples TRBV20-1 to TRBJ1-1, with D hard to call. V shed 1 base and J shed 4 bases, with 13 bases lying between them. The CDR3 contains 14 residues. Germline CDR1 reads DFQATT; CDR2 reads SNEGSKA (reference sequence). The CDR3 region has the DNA TGCAGTGCTAGAGGACACCTCTCGTTCACTGAAGCTTTCTTT. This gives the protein CSARGHLSFTEAFF.

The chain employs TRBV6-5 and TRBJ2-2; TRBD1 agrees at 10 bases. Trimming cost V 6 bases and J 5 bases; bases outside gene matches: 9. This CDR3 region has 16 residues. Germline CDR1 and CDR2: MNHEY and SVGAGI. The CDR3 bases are TGTGCCAGCAGCTCGGACAGGGGGTTTTCGACCGGGGAGCTGTTTTTT. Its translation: CASSSDRGFSTGELFF.

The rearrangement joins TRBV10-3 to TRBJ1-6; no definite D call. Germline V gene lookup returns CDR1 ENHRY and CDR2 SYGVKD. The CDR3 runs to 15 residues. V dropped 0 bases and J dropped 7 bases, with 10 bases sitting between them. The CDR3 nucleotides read TGTGCCATCAGTGAGTCGAAGATTCTGAATTCACCCCTCCACTTT. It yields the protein CAISESKILNSPLHF.

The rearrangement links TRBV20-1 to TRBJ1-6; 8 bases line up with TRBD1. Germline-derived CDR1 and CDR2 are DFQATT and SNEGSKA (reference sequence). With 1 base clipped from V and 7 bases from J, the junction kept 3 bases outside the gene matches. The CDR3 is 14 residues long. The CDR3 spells CSARGDRQNSPLHF. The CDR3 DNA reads TGCAGTGCTAGAGGGGACAGGCAGAATTCACCCCTCCACTTT.

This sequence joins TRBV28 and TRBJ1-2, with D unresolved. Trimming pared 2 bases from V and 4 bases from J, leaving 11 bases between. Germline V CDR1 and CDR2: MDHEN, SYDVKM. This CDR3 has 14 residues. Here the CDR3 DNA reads TGTGCCAGCAGTTTAAATTGGCCTCCCTATGGCTACACCTTC. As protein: CASSLNWPPYGYTF.

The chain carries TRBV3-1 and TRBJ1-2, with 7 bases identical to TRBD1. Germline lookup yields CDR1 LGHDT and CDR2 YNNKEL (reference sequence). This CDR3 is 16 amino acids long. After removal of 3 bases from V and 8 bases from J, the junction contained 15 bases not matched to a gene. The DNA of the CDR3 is TGTGCCAGCAGCCATACCCGGGACAGCCCTCTTGGAGGCTACACCTTC. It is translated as CASSHTRDSPLGGYTF.

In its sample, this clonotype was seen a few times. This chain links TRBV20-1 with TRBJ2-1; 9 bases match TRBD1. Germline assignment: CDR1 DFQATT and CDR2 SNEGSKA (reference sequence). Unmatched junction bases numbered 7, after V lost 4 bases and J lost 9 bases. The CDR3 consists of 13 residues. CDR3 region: CSATGQGQGEQFF. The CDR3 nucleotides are TGCAGTGCTACCGGACAGGGGCAGGGTGAGCAGTTCTTC.

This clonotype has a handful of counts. CDR3 loop: CTGGGDNNEQFF. The CDR3, as DNA: TGCACCGGAGGGGGGGATAACAATGAGCAGTTCTTC. The V gene is TRBV29-1, the J gene TRBJ2-1; D may be TRBD2 (7 bases). The germline V gene has CDR1 SQVTM and CDR2 ANQGSEA. This CDR3 has 12 amino acids.